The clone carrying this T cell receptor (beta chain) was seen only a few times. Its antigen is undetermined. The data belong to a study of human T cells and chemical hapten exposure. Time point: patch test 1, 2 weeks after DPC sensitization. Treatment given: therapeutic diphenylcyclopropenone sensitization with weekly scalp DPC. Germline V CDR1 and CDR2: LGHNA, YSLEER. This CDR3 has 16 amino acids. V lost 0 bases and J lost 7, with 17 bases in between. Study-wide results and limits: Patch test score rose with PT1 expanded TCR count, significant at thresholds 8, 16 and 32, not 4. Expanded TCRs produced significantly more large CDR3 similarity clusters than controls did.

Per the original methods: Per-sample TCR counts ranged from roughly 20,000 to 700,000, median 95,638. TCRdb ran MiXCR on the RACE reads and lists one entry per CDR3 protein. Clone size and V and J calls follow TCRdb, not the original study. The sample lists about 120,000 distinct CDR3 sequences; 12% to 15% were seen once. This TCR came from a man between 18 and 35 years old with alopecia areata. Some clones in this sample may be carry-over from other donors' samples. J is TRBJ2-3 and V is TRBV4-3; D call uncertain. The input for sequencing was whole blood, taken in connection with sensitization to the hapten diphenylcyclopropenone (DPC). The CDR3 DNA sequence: TGCGCCAGCAGCCAAGATTCGGCCGGGTTATCCAATACGCAGTATTTT. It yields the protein CASSQDSAGLSNTQYF.